Shown below are 22 T cell receptor beta chains from a single sample sequenced in a study of beta chain features in type 1 diabetes. The study's findings and limits: Shorter TCRB CDR3s, moderately but significantly so, were found in Type 1 diabetes patients in all four CD4+ subsets.

These receptors' targets are unknown. The study reverse transcribed the entire isolated RNA, so it sequenced expressed TCRB transcripts. Profiled with immunoSEQ multiplex PCR; TCRdb holds only in-frame clones, not every one. Of 200,000 to 300,000 clones in the sample, approximately 10% were seen once. The sequenced material came from naive CD4+ T cells from blood. These receptors all come from a man aged 30 to 39 with type 1 diabetes.

The chain employs TRBV6-5 and TRBJ2-2; 9 bases fit TRBD2. V lost 2 bases and J lost 4; bases outside the gene matches: 5. Germline loops: CDR1 MNHEY, CDR2 SVGAGI. The CDR3 spans 16 residues. CDR3 residues: CASSYGVAGATGELFF. In nucleotides, the CDR3 is TGTGCCAGCAGTTACGGGGTAGCGGGGGCCACCGGGGAGCTGTTTTTT.

This chain joins TRBV4-1 and TRBJ1-5; 9 positions match TRBD1. Unmatched junction bases numbered 7, after V lost 1 base and J lost 0 bases. The CDR3 runs to 18 residues. Germline loops: CDR1 MGHRA, CDR2 YSYEKL. CDR3 bases: TGCGCCAGCAGCCAAGGTCCCCGGACAGGGGCTAGCAATCAGCCCCAGCATTTT. This encodes CASSQGPRTGASNQPQHF.

This chain connects TRBV6-5 to TRBJ1-2; TRBD1 matches at 7 bases. The V gene's germline CDR1 is MNHEY and CDR2 SVGAGI. The length of the CDR3 is 16 residues. Trimming took 0 bases from V and 2 from J; bases not matched to a gene: 6. The CDR3 is CASSYSPGQRNYGYTF. CDR3 DNA: TGTGCCAGCAGTTACTCGCCGGGACAGAGAAACTATGGCTACACCTTC.

V gene TRBV19 combines with J gene TRBJ2-3; TRBD2 matches 14 bases. The CDR3 loop spans 16 amino acids. Germline loops: CDR1 LNHDA, CDR2 SQIVND (reference sequence). Trimming removed 5 bases from V and 6 bases from J; junction bases left unmatched: 7. The CDR3 sequence is CASSAGLAGVRDTQYF. The CDR3, as DNA: TGTGCCAGTAGTGCGGGACTAGCGGGGGTCAGGGATACGCAGTATTTT.

This clone was counted only a few times. The chain recombines TRBV11-2 with TRBJ2-7; the D gene is possibly TRBD1 (5 bases). The V and J ends lost 0 bases and 6 bases respectively, with 12 bases between them. CDR3 length equals 14 residues. The germline gives CDR1 SGHAT, CDR2 FQNNGV. The CDR3 sequence: CASSLDTWGGEQYF. In DNA, the CDR3 is TGTGCCAGCAGCTTAGACACGTGGGGCGGCGAGCAGTACTTC. Based on the CDR3 plus reference TRBV11-2 and TRBJ2-7, the full variable domain is EAGVAQSPRYKIIEKRQSVAFWCNPISGHATLYWYQQILGQGPKLLIQFQNNGVVDDSQLPKDRFSAERLKGVDSTLKIQPAKLEDSAVYLCASSLDTWGGEQYFGPGTRLTVT.

The chain links TRBV6-5 to TRBJ1-2; 9 bases align to TRBD1. J lost 5 bases, V lost 4 bases, and 5 bases had no gene match. The germline CDR1 and CDR2 sequences are MNHEY and SVGAGI. This CDR3 is built from 14 residues. CDR3 residues: CASSSGTGTYGYTF. The CDR3 nucleotides read TGTGCCAGCAGTTCCGGGACAGGGACTTATGGCTACACCTTC.

This clone has just a few counts. The V and J genes are TRBV9 and TRBJ2-1; D call uncertain. CDR1 and CDR2 (germline): SGDLS, YYNGEE. V was pared by 1 base and J by 6 bases, with 11 bases between. The CDR3 is 14 amino acids. In nucleotides, the CDR3 is TGTGCCAGCAGCGTATCTCCAGGTAGCAATGAGCAGTTCTTC. Translation gives CASSVSPGSNEQFF.

The DNA of the CDR3 is TGTGCCTGGAGTCCTTGGGAGGCGAGCTCCTACAATGAGCAGTTCTTC. Translation: CAWSPWEASSYNEQFF. The rearrangement uses TRBV30 and TRBJ2-1; D perhaps matches TRBD2 (6 bases). V lost 2 bases, J lost 0 bases, and 14 bases lay in between. Per the germline V gene, CDR1 is GTSNPN and CDR2 is SVGIG (reference sequence). This CDR3 has 16 residues.

V gene TRBV5-1 combines with J gene TRBJ2-6; tentatively, D is TRBD1 (6 bases). Trimming removed 3 bases at V and 0 bases at J, with 10 bases between. The CDR3 is 16 amino acids. The germline gives CDR1 SGHRS, CDR2 YFSETQ. CDR3: CASSSWTASGANVLTF. In nucleotides, the CDR3 is TGCGCCAGCAGCTCCTGGACAGCCTCTGGGGCCAACGTCCTGACTTTC.

This clone was picked up a small number of times. This chain links TRBV29-1 with TRBJ2-1; tentatively, D is TRBD2 (7 bases). Germline CDR1 and CDR2: SQVTM and ANQGSEA. V was shortened by 3 bases and J by 0 bases, with 15 bases between the two germline ends. The CDR3 has 16 residues. The CDR3 DNA sequence: TGCAGCGTTGAGCGGGGGCCCCCTTACTCCTACAATGAGCAGTTCTTC. Its protein is CSVERGPPYSYNEQFF.

The table lists this clone with a few counts. The chain employs TRBV6-5 and TRBJ1-2, with 9 positions matching TRBD1. From germline, CDR1 is MNHEY and CDR2 SVGAGI. The ends lost 4 bases at V and 5 bases at J; junction bases unmatched: 8. The CDR3 has 15 residues. The chain's CDR3 is CASSSSGTGTYGYTF. In DNA, the CDR3 is TGTGCCAGCAGTTCTTCCGGGACAGGGACATATGGCTACACCTTC.

The J gene is TRBJ1-1, the V gene TRBV20-1, with 9 positions matching TRBD1. The CDR3 runs 10 residues. Trimming at V came to 6 bases and at J to 11 bases, leaving 4 bases not matched to a gene. CDR1 is DFQATT and CDR2 is SNEGSKA in the germline V gene (reference sequence). The CDR3 sequence is CSALGQGAFF. The CDR3 DNA reads as TGCAGTGCCCTCGGACAGGGGGCTTTCTTT.

The gene calls are TRBV15 and TRBJ2-7, with 9 bases lining up with TRBD1. Germline V CDR1 and CDR2: LNHNV, YYDKDF (reference sequence). The CDR3 totals 16 residues. The V segment lost 0 bases and the J segment 0 bases; nucleotides outside the gene matches: 3. The CDR3 reads CATSRDGTGSSYEQYF. The DNA of the CDR3 is TGTGCCACCAGCAGAGATGGGACAGGGAGCTCCTACGAGCAGTACTTC.

The chain's CDR3 is CASSYSSGTGSQPQHF. For the CDR3, the DNA is TGTGCCAGCAGTTACTCCTCCGGGACAGGGAGTCAGCCCCAGCATTTT. The gene calls are TRBV6-5 and TRBJ1-5, with 9 bases lining up with TRBD1. The CDR3 totals 16 residues. The V segment lost 0 bases and the J segment 6 bases; nucleotides outside the gene matches: 6. CDR1 is MNHEY and CDR2 is SVGAGI in the germline V gene.

In its sample, this clone was seen a few times. The chain has TRBV5-1 and TRBJ2-1, with 9 nucleotides matching TRBD2. This CDR3 comprises 14 residues. The V gene end was trimmed by 6 bases and the J gene end by 9 bases; junction bases not matched to a gene: 10. From germline, CDR1 is SGHRS and CDR2 YFSETQ. The CDR3 DNA is TGCGCCAGCACCCCTCGGCGGGGGGGCTCTGAGCAGTTCTTC. This sequence encodes CASTPRRGGSEQFF. The full variable domain, its missing parts supplied by reference TRBV5-1 and TRBJ2-1, is KAGVTQTPRYLIKTRGQQVTLSCSPISGHRSVSWYQQTPGQGLQFLFEYFSETQRNKGNFPGRFSGRQFSNSRSEMNVSTLELGDSALYLCASTPRRGGSEQFFGPGTRLTVL.

The chain recombines TRBV2 with TRBJ2-7; 14 bases align to TRBD2. The germline V gene has CDR1 SNHLY and CDR2 FYNNEI. The CDR3 is 16 amino acids. Germline trimming cut 4 bases from V and 3 bases from J; bases unmatched to any gene: 5. CDR3 coding DNA: TGTGCCAGCAGTGGCAGACTAGCGGGGGGGCTCTACGAGCAGTACTTC. This translates into CASSGRLAGGLYEQYF.

The rearrangement joins TRBV5-1 to TRBJ2-6; D is perhaps TRBD1 (6 bases). This CDR3 contains 15 residues. V lost 0 bases and J 2 bases, leaving 6 bases between the germline ends. Germline assignment: CDR1 SGHRS and CDR2 YFSETQ. CDR3 region: CASSLDRAGANVLTF. The CDR3 nucleotides read TGCGCCAGCAGCTTGGACAGGGCTGGGGCCAACGTCCTGACTTTC.

The chain recombines TRBV7-2 with TRBJ2-7, with 8 positions matching TRBD2. The CDR3 covers 15 residues. The ends lost 2 bases at V and 0 bases at J; junction bases unmatched: 3. The germline gives CDR1 SGHTA, CDR2 FQGNSA. The CDR3 sequence is CASSLRAGDSYEQYF. The DNA of the CDR3 is TGTGCCAGCAGCTTACGAGCGGGGGACTCCTACGAGCAGTACTTC.

This clone was recorded a few times. V gene TRBV6-5 combines with J gene TRBJ2-3; TRBD2 is a possible D gene (6 bases). This CDR3 has 13 amino acids. Germline CDR1 MNHEY, CDR2 SVGAGI. V was shortened by 7 bases and J by 5 bases, with 13 bases between the two germline ends. CDR3 residues: CASTPTGGDTQYF. DNA for the CDR3: TGTGCCAGCACTCCTACCGGGGGAGATACGCAGTATTTT.

This chain joins TRBV5-6 and TRBJ2-3, with D perhaps TRBD1 (5 bases). This CDR3 is built from 15 residues. Per the germline V gene, CDR1 is SGHDT and CDR2 is YYEEEE. Trimming shortened V by 1 base and J by 6 bases, and 15 bases separated the two germline ends. CDR3 DNA sequence: TGTGCCAGCAGCTTGAGGGCAGGGCCACTGGATACGCAGTATTTT. This sequence encodes CASSLRAGPLDTQYF.

This clone was recorded a few times. The chain employs TRBV4-1 and TRBJ2-2; 8 bases align to TRBD1. The CDR3 is 19 amino acids. Germline V lookup: CDR1 MGHRA, CDR2 YSYEKL. Trimming removed 6 bases from V and 2 bases from J; junction bases left unmatched: 17. The CDR3 DNA reads as TGCGCCAGCAGTCCCGAGCTATTTGACAGGGGCGCTAACACCGGGGAGCTGTTTTTT. Translated: CASSPELFDRGANTGELFF.

This clone was seen a handful of times. This chain links TRBV5-1 with TRBJ2-5, with D maybe TRBD2 (5 bases). V was pared by 4 bases and J by 0 bases, with 10 bases between. The CDR3 spans 14 residues. In germline, CDR1 is SGHRS, CDR2 YFSETQ. The CDR3 sequence: CASSLSGDQETQYF. CDR3 DNA: TGCGCCAGCAGCCTATCCGGGGACCAAGAGACCCAGTACTTC.